This paragraph covers one TCR beta chain sequence. It was with random hexamers that roughly 0.45 to 1 ug RNA was reverse transcribed. TCRdb reprocessed the immunoSEQ multiplex PCR reads with MiXCR, giving one entry per CDR3 protein. The profile shows approximately 120,000 distinct CDR3 sequences, just under 95% of them singletons. The sample originates from a study of CD8 T cells in Susac syndrome. The sequenced target, TCR beta, came from blood CD8+ and CD4+ T cells. The controls, all healthy donors, were matched for age and sex. The TCR comes from a human donor in good health. The sequencing input was CD8+ T cells from PBMCs.

The DNA of the CDR3 is TGTGCCAGCAGCCCGTCAGGGGAAGAGACCCAGTACTTC. As protein: CASSPSGEETQYF. The chain recombines TRBV3-1 with TRBJ2-5, with D possibly being TRBD1 (6 bases). Trimming shortened V by 4 bases and J by 3 bases, and 9 bases separated the two germline ends. The CDR3 totals 13 residues. The germline gives CDR1 LGHDT, CDR2 YNNKEL (reference sequence).